The 6 T cell receptor beta chains reported below all come from one sample, sequenced in a study of blood T cell repertoires in COVID-19. The method was immunoSEQ multiplex PCR; TCRdb's version includes in-frame clones alone and lacks a portion of them. Among 200,000 to 250,000 clones, roughly 84% were seen once, and the ten largest hold less than 7%. The sample consisted of PBMCs or T cells enriched from blood (not recorded which). The origin of the receptors is a woman aged 40 to 49 who had recovered from COVID-19.

The chain combines TRBV7-2 with TRBJ2-1, with TRBD2 as a possible D gene (6 bases). The CDR3 length is 14 residues. CDR1 and CDR2 from the germline V gene are SGHTA and FQGNSA. V lost 4 bases, J lost 6 bases, and 13 bases lay in between. In DNA, the CDR3 is TGTGCCAGCAGCTCCAGTTGGACTACCAATGAGCAGTTCTTC. Translation gives CASSSSWTTNEQFF.

The V and J genes are TRBV5-1 and TRBJ2-3; 14 positions agree with TRBD2. The V gene end was trimmed by 2 bases and the J gene end by 0 bases; junction bases not matched to a gene: 8. This CDR3 has 19 amino acids. CDR1 and CDR2 from the germline V gene are SGHRS and YFSETQ. The CDR3: CASSLPGLAGAGSTDTQYF. The CDR3 DNA follows: TGCGCCAGCAGCTTACCGGGACTAGCGGGAGCGGGTAGCACAGATACGCAGTATTTT.

This clone was counted a single time. This chain uses TRBV12-5 with TRBJ2-7; 7 bases are shared with TRBD2. The CDR3 runs 16 residues. Germline V lookup: CDR1 LGHNT, CDR2 FRNRAP. V gave up 2 bases and J gave up 2 bases; unmatched junction bases: 9. The CDR3 nucleotides read TGTGCTAGTGGTTTGTGGGGGGGGGTAGGCACCTACGAGCAGTACGTC. It encodes CASGLWGGVGTYEQYV.

The DNA of the CDR3 is TGTGCCAGCAGCTTGCTACAGGGTTCGATGAACACTGAAGCTTTCTTT. It is translated as CASSLLQGSMNTEAFF. This chain links TRBV5-6 with TRBJ1-1; D possibly corresponds to TRBD1 (6 bases). Germline V gene sequence: CDR1 SGHDT, CDR2 YYEEEE. This CDR3 is built from 16 residues. Deletions cut 1 base from V and 0 bases from J, with 13 bases between. The full variable domain, completed using reference TRBV5-6 and TRBJ1-1, is DAGVTQSPTHLIKTRGQQVTLRCSPKSGHDTVSWYQQALGQGPQFIFQYYEEEERQRGNFPDRFSGHQFPNYSSELNVNALLLGDSALYLCASSLLQGSMNTEAFFGQGTRLTVV.

This chain joins TRBV11-2 and TRBJ1-1, with TRBD1 as a possible D gene (5 bases). V was clipped by 3 bases and J by 6 bases, with 11 bases between them. The V gene's germline CDR1 is SGHAT and CDR2 FQNNGV. The CDR3 consists of 13 residues. The CDR3 reads CASSFTQVSEAFF. The CDR3 region has the DNA TGTGCCAGCAGCTTCACACAGGTATCTGAAGCTTTCTTT. Full variable domain (rest looked up from reference TRBV11-2 and TRBJ1-1): EAGVAQSPRYKIIEKRQSVAFWCNPISGHATLYWYQQILGQGPKLLIQFQNNGVVDDSQLPKDRFSAERLKGVDSTLKIQPAKLEDSAVYLCASSFTQVSEAFFGQGTRLTVV.

This chain connects TRBV30 to TRBJ1-1; the D gene is possibly TRBD1 (6 bases). CDR3 length: 12 amino acids. Deletions cut 3 bases from V and 6 bases from J, with 11 bases between. CDR1 is GTSNPN and CDR2 is SVGIG in the germline V gene (reference sequence). The CDR3 region is CAWSGTSAEAFF. The CDR3, as DNA: TGTGCCTGGAGCGGGACAAGCGCTGAAGCTTTCTTT.